This T cell receptor (beta chain) was profiled in a study of blood T cell repertoires in COVID-19. For the study at large: Italy, Spain and the United States were the sources of the convalescent and acute COVID-19 samples. Sample material is recorded as cDNA or gDNA derived from T cells, B-cell-depleted T cells, or PBMCs.

As handled by the study authors: Estimation of nucleated cell counts relied on the amplification of reference gene primers. Only in-frame clones appear in the TCRdb table, and some are missing; sequencing was by immunoSEQ multiplex PCR. Clone size and the V and J calls come from that table; the DNA yielded D and trimming. This sample has around 250,000 clones, with around four fifths found just once. This receptor was taken from an elderly man with acute or convalescent COVID-19. Input material: peripheral blood.

The DNA of the CDR3 is TGCGCCAGCAGCTTTACCGGGACAGGGTATAGCGAGCAGTACTTC. Its translation: CASSFTGTGYSEQYF. V gene TRBV5-1 combines with J gene TRBJ2-7, with 9 nucleotides matching TRBD1. The CDR3 contains 15 residues. Trimming removed 2 bases from V and 6 bases from J; junction bases left unmatched: 9. In germline, CDR1 is SGHRS, CDR2 YFSETQ.